This T cell receptor (beta chain) was identified during a study of blood T cell repertoires in COVID-19. This clone appeared once. CDR3 length equals 19 residues. V lost 2 bases and J 0 bases, leaving 20 bases between the germline ends. The germline gives CDR1 SGHRS, CDR2 YFSETQ. Sequencing used immunoSEQ multiplex PCR; TCRdb keeps in-frame clones, though not all of them. The sample has about 210,000 clones, less than 90% seen once. The sequencing input was peripheral blood. This TCR came from a woman in her 70s with acute or convalescent COVID-19. V is TRBV5-1 and J is TRBJ2-2; no clear D. CDR3 residues: CASSFYPPTVTANTGELFF. The CDR3 DNA reads as TGCGCCAGCAGCTTCTACCCCCCAACCGTTACAGCGAACACCGGGGAGCTGTTTTTT.